The rows below give T cell receptor beta chains drawn from one sample of a study of T-cell reconstitution after alpha-beta-depleted transplantation in children. TCRdb processed the PCR reads anew with MiXCR; each CDR3 protein has one entry. The sample lists 500,000 to 650,000 distinct CDR3 sequences, 10% to 12% occurring once. Sequencing was performed on PBMCs, mostly from graft donor cells, taken 180 days after TCRalphabeta/CD19-depleted stem cell transplant. All receptors come from a female patient aged 2-15 years who had a stem cell transplant for aplastic anemia, so the T cells may come from the graft donor. Each CDR3 is given with its conserved first and last residue. D genes are given only for firm matches. A row's size may be missing; if present it is once, few, many or a size class.

size	V	J	D	length	CDR3	DNA
NA	TRBV7-2	TRBJ1-4	NA	17	CASSGRGSLATNEKLFF	TGTGCCAGCAGCGGACGGGGCAGTTTGGCAACTAATGAAAAACTGTTTTTT
NA	TRBV4-1	TRBJ2-7	NA	14	CASSQGGTIYEQYF	TGCGCCAGCAGCCAAGGGGGTACTATCTACGAGCAGTACTTC
NA	TRBV28	TRBJ2-5	NA	15	CASSPGQLPRGTQYF	TGTGCCAGCAGTCCTGGACAGCTCCCGCGGGGGACCCAGTACTTC
few	TRBV25-1	TRBJ2-3	TRBD2	14	CASSEEGGADTQYF	TGTGCCAGCAGTGAAGAGGGAGGGGCAGATACGCAGTATTTT
NA	TRBV20-1	TRBJ2-2	NA	12	CSASFHTGELFF	TGCAGTGCTAGTTTTCACACCGGGGAGCTGTTTTTT
NA	TRBV5-5	TRBJ1-4	TRBD1	14	CASKTGQPNEKLFF	TGTGCCAGCAAAACGGGACAGCCTAATGAAAAACTGTTTTTT
many	TRBV20-1	TRBJ1-6	NA	14	CSAGYISFNSPLHF	TGCAGTGCTGGATACATATCATTTAATTCACCCCTCCACTTT
few	TRBV5-1	TRBJ2-1	NA	16	CASSLERRSSYNEQFF	TGCGCCAGCAGCTTGGAACGGCGAAGCTCCTACAATGAGCAGTTCTTC
NA	TRBV7-9	TRBJ2-7	NA	15	CASSLEQGGTYEQYF	TGTGCCAGCAGCTTAGAGCAGGGGGGAACCTACGAGCAGTACTTC
NA	TRBV3-1	TRBJ2-7	NA	18	CASSLSWDGTPALYEQYF	TGTGCCAGCAGCCTTTCCTGGGACGGGACTCCGGCTCTCTACGAGCAGTACTTC
NA	TRBV9	TRBJ2-2	NA	16	CASSVAGTINTGELFF	TGTGCCAGCAGCGTCGCCGGGACCATTAACACCGGGGAGCTGTTTTTT
few	TRBV29-1	TRBJ2-5	NA	12	CSLRQRQETQYF	TGCAGCTTGAGACAGAGGCAAGAGACCCAGTACTTC
NA	TRBV12-3/TRBV12-4	TRBJ2-1	TRBD1	19	CASSFPGRDRALSYNEQFF	TGTGCCAGCAGTTTTCCGGGGAGGGACAGGGCCCTGTCCTACAATGAGCAGTTCTTC
NA	TRBV5-1	TRBJ2-2	TRBD1	17	CASSIPRTGLNTGELFF	TGCGCCAGCAGCATCCCTCGGACAGGTTTGAACACCGGGGAGCTGTTTTTT
NA	TRBV4-3	TRBJ2-1	NA	16	CASSQAPSTSYNEQFF	TGCGCCAGCAGCCAAGCCCCCAGCACCTCCTACAATGAGCAGTTCTTC
few	TRBV6-1	TRBJ2-7	NA	14	CASSSQRTHYEQYF	TGTGCCAGCTCGTCACAGCGGACCCACTACGAGCAGTACTTC
few	TRBV19	TRBJ1-5	TRBD1	14	CATKETGASQPQHF	TGTGCCACCAAAGAGACAGGGGCTAGTCAGCCCCAGCATTTT
many	TRBV12-3/TRBV12-4	TRBJ1-2	NA	15	CASNSLSGGNYGYTF	TGTGCCAGCAACTCTCTATCGGGGGGTAACTATGGCTACACCTTC
NA	TRBV20-1	TRBJ2-1	TRBD1	15	CSAISRDRAYNEQFF	TGCAGTGCTATTTCCCGGGACAGGGCCTACAATGAGCAGTTCTTC
few	TRBV19	TRBJ2-1	TRBD1	17	CASSMSWPGQGAYEQFF	TGTGCCAGTAGTATGAGTTGGCCGGGACAGGGGGCATATGAGCAGTTCTTC
few	TRBV9	TRBJ2-5	TRBD2	14	CASSATRLAATQYF	TGTGCCAGCAGCGCGACTCGACTAGCGGCGACCCAGTACTTC
few	TRBV18	TRBJ2-5	TRBD1	14	CASSPRQGSETQYF	TGTGCCAGCTCACCACGACAGGGCTCAGAGACCCAGTACTTC
few	TRBV9	TRBJ2-1	NA	12	CASKSGYNEQFF	TGTGCCAGCAAGAGCGGTTACAATGAGCAGTTCTTC
NA	TRBV7-3	TRBJ2-3	TRBD1	17	CASSLRGTGFGDYTQYF	TGTGCCAGCAGCTTACGCGGGACAGGCTTCGGGGATTATACGCAGTATTTT
NA	TRBV12-3/TRBV12-4	TRBJ2-1	TRBD2	14	CASMGLAGYNEQFF	TGTGCCAGCATGGGACTAGCGGGTTACAATGAGCAGTTCTTC